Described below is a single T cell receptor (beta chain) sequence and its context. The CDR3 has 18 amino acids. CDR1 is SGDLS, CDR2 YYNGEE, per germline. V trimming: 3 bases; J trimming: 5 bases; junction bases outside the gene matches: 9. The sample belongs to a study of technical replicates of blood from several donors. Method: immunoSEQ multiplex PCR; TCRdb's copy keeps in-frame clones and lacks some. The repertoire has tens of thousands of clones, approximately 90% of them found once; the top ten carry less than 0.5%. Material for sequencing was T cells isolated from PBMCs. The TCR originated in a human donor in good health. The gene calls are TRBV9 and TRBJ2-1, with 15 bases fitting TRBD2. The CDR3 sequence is CASSGRTSGRAENNEQFF. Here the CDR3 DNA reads TGTGCCAGCAGCGGGCGGACTAGCGGGAGGGCCGAAAACAATGAGCAGTTCTTC.